These T cell receptor beta chains were read from a single sample in a study of CD8 T cells in ankylosing spondylitis. One entry per CDR3 protein results from TCRdb running MiXCR on the 5' RACE reads. The sample records around 250,000 distinct CDR3 sequences, roughly 10% being singletons. Sequenced sample: blood, either unsorted or a sorted T cell fraction (not recorded which). These receptors were taken from a male donor with ankylosing spondylitis or in good health (not recorded which). Both conserved end residues are trimmed from each CDR3.

j_gene,v_gene,CDR3aa
TRBJ2-7,TRBV28,ASSADYEQY
TRBJ1-5,TRBV5-1,ASMRPENSNQPQH
TRBJ2-1,TRBV12-3/TRBV12-4,ASSWGGSSSYNEQF
TRBJ1-2,TRBV11-2,ASSLERSQGVGYT
TRBJ1-2,TRBV12-3/TRBV12-4,ASSSTGHGYT
TRBJ2-4,TRBV7-2,ASSPPRLLGNIQY
TRBJ1-3,TRBV12-3/TRBV12-4,ASSEVNTIY
TRBJ1-1,TRBV20-1,SARGDRETEAF
TRBJ2-5,TRBV10-3,AISEDALAEQETQY
TRBJ1-1,TRBV15,ATSRDRQGRFTNTEAF
TRBJ2-5,TRBV6-1,ASSETGGETQY
TRBJ2-7,TRBV5-1,ASSLRQDPYEQY
TRBJ2-1,TRBV3-1,ASSQESVGVYNEQF
TRBJ2-6,TRBV29-1,SAVSWDSGANVLT
TRBJ1-3,TRBV7-9,ASSLDGSRDTIY